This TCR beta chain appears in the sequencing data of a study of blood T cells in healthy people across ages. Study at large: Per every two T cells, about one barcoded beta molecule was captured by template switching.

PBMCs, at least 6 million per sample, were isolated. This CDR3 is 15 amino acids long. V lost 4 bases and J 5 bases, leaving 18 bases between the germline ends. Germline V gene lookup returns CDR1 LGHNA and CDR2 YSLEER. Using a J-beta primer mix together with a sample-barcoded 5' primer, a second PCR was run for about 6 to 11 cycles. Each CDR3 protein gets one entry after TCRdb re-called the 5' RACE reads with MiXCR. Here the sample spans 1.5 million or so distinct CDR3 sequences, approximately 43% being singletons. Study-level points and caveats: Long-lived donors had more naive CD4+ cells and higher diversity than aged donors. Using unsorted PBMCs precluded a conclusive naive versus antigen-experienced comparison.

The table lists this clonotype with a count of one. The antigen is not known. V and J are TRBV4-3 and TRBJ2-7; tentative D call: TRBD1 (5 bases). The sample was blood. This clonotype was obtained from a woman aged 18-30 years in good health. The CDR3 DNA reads TGCGCCAGCAGCCCAGGGTCTTCTCGAGCCGACGAGCAGTACTTC. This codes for CASSPGSSRADEQYF.